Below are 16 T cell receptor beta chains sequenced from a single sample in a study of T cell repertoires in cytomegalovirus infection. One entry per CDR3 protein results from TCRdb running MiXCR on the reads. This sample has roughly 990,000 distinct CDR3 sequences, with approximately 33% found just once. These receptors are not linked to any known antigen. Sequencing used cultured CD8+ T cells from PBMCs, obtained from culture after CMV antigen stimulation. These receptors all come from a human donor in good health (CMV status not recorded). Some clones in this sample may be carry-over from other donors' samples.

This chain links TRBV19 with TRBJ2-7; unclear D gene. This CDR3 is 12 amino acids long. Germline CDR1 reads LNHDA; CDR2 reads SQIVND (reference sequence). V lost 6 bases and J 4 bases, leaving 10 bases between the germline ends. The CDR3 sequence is CASSQVNYEQYF. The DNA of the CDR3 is TGTGCCAGTAGCCAAGTAAATTACGAGCAGTACTTC.

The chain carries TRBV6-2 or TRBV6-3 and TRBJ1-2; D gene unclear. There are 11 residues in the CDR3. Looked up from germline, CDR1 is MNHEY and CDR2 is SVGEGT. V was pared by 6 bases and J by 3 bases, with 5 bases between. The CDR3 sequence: CASSRDYGYTF. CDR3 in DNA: TGTGCCAGCAGCCGGGACTATGGCTACACCTTC.

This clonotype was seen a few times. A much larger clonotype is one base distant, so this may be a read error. In DNA form, the CDR3 reads TGTGTCAGCAGCCCCTACCTCTACAATGAGCAGTTCTTC. Amino acids: CVSSPYLYNEQFF. J is TRBJ2-1 and V is TRBV7-2; D is unresolved. This CDR3 has 13 residues. The V gene's germline CDR1 is SGHTA and CDR2 FQGNSA.

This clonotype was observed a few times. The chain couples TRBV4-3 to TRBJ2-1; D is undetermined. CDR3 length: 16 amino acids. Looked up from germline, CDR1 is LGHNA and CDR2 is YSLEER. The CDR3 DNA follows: TGCGCTGTAAGACGAACTACCAGATCGCCAGCCACCCAGCAGTTCTTC. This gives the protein CAVRRTTRSPATQQFF.

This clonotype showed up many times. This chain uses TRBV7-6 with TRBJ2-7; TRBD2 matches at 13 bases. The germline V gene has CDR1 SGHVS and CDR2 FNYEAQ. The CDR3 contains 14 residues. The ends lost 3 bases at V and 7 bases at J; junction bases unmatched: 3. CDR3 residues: CASSFTSGGGEQYF. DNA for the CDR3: TGTGCCAGCAGCTTCACTAGCGGGGGGGGTGAGCAGTACTTC.

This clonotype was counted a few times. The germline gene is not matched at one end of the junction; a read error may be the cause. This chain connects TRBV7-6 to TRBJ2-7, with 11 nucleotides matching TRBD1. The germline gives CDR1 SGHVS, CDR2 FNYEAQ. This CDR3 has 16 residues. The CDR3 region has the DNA TGTGCTAGCAGCTTAGGGGGGACAGGGGGAAAGTACGAGCAGTACTTC. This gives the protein CASSLGGTGGKYEQYF.

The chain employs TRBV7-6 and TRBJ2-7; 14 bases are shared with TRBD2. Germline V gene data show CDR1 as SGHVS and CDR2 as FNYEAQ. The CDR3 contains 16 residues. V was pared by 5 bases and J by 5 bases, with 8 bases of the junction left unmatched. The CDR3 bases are TGTGCCAGCAGCCTCGGACTAGCGGGGGGCCGGAACGAGCAGTACTTC. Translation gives CASSLGLAGGRNEQYF. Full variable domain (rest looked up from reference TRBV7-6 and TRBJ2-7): GAGVSQSPRYKVTKRGQDVALRCDPISGHVSLYWYRQALGQGPEFLTYFNYEAQQDKSGLPNDRFSAERPEGSISTLTIQRTEQRDSAMYRCASSLGLAGGRNEQYFGPGTRLTVT.

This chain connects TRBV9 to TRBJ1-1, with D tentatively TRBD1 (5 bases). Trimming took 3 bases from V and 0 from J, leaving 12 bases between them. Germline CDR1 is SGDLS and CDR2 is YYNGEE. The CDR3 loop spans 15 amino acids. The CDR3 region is CASSAGAGMNTEAFF. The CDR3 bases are TGTGCCAGCAGCGCCGGAGCAGGGATGAACACTGAAGCTTTCTTT.

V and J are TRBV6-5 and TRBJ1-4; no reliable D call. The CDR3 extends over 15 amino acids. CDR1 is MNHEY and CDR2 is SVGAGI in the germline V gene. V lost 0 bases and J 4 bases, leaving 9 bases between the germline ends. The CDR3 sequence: CASSYSGNVNEKLFF. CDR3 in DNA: TGTGCCAGCAGTTACTCAGGGAATGTTAATGAAAAACTGTTTTTT.

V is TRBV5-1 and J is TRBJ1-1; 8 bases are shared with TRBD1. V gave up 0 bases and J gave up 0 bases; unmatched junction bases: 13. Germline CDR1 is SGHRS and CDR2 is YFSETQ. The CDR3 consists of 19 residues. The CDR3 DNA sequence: TGCGCCAGCAGCTTGGGGGCTACAGGGGGACTCGCGCTGAACACTGAAGCTTTCTTT. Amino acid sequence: CASSLGATGGLALNTEAFF.

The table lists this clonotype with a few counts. The CDR3 DNA reads as TGTGCCAGCAGCTTGCGGGGCAGGGGGCGAGGGACTGAAGCTTTCTTT. This encodes CASSLRGRGRGTEAFF. This chain uses TRBV5-4 with TRBJ1-1; 8 bases are a match to TRBD1. Trimming cost V 1 base and J 5 bases; bases outside gene matches: 10. The CDR3 spans 16 residues. Germline CDR1 and CDR2: SGHNT and YYREEE (reference sequence). Combining the CDR3 with reference TRBV5-4 and TRBJ1-1 gives the whole variable domain ETGVTQSPTHLIKTRGQQVTLRCSSQSGHNTVSWYQQALGQGPQFIFQYYREEENGRGNFPPRFSGLQFPNYSSELNVNALELDDSALYLCASSLRGRGRGTEAFFGQGTRLTVV.

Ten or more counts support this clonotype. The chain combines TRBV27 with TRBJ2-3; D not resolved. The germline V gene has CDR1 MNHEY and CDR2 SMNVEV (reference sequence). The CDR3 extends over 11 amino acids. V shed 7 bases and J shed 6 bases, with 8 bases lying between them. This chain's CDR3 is CASTLGDTQYF. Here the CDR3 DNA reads TGTGCCAGCACCCTGGGTGATACGCAGTATTTT.

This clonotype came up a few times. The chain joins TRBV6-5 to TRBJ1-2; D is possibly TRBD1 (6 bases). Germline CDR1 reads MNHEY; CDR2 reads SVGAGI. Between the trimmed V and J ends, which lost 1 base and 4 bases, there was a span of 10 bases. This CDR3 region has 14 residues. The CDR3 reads CASSYYRAAYGYTF. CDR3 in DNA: TGTGCCAGCAGTTACTACAGGGCCGCCTATGGCTACACCTTC.

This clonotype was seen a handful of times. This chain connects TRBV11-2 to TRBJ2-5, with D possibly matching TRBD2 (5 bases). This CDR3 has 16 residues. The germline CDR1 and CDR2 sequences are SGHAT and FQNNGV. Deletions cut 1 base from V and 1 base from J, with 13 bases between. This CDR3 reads CASSLGLRASQETQYF. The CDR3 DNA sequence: TGTGCCAGCAGCTTAGGACTGCGGGCCTCCCAAGAGACCCAGTACTTC.

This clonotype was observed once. CDR3: CSVDGVAADTQYF. CDR3 DNA: TGCAGCGTTGACGGGGTAGCCGCAGATACGCAGTATTTT. The V gene is TRBV29-1, the J gene TRBJ2-3; D is perhaps TRBD2 (5 bases). The V gene's germline CDR1 is SQVTM and CDR2 ANQGSEA. V gave up 3 bases and J gave up 4 bases, with 11 bases separating them. The CDR3 is 13 amino acids.

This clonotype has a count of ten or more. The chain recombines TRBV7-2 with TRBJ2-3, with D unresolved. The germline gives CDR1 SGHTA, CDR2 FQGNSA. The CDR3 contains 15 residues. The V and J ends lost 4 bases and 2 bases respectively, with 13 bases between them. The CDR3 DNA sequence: TGTGCCAGCAGCTATGGTCCCAGGCACACAGATACGCAGTATTTT. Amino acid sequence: CASSYGPRHTDTQYF.